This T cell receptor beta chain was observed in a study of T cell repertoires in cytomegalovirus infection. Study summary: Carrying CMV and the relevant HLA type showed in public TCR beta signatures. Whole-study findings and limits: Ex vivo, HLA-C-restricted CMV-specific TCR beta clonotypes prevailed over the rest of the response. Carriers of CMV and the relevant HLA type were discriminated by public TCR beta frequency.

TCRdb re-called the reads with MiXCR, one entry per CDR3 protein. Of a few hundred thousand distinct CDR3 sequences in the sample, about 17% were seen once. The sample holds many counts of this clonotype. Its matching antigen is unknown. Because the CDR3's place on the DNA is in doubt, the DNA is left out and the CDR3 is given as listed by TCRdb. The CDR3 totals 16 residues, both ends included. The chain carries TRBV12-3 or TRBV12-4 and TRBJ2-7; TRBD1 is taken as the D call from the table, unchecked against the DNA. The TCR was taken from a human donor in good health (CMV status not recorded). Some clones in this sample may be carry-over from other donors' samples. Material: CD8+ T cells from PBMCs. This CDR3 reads CASSSSGHRAPYEQYF.